What follows are 21 T cell receptor beta chains derived from one specimen sequenced in a study of blood T cell repertoires in COVID-19. Produced via immunoSEQ multiplex PCR; TCRdb's table is partial and in-frame only. This table has tens of thousands of clones, around 83% appearing once. Sample: peripheral blood. The receptors stem from a man between 45 and 60 years old with COVID-19, enrolled during active disease.

The V call is TRBV7-2, the J call TRBJ2-3, with a weak D call TRBD1 (5 bases). The V end lost 5 bases, the J end lost 0 bases, and 9 bases lay between the germline ends. This CDR3 is built from 14 residues. Germline values: CDR1 SGHTA, CDR2 FQGNSA. The DNA of the CDR3 is TGTGCCAGCAGCCTCAGGGTTAGCACAGATACGCAGTATTTT. It translates to CASSLRVSTDTQYF.

The gene calls are TRBV3-1 (or the pseudogene TRBV3-2) and TRBJ2-1; 9 bases are shared with TRBD2. CDR1 is LGHDT and CDR2 is YNNKEL in the germline V gene (reference sequence). This CDR3 is built from 19 residues. Trimming removed 2 bases from V and 6 bases from J; junction bases left unmatched: 17. CDR3 DNA: TGTGCCAGCAGCCAAAAAAGGGGGGAGGGACTAGCATCTCCCAATGAGCAGTTCTTC. Translated: CASSQKRGEGLASPNEQFF.

The V and J genes are TRBV12-3 or TRBV12-4 and TRBJ1-1; possible D gene TRBD1, 5 bases. CDR3 length: 13 residues. V was shortened by 5 bases and J by 11 bases, with 18 bases between the two germline ends. DNA for the CDR3: TGTGCCAGCAGTCTTCAAACAGGACAACGGGCTTTCTTT. It translates to CASSLQTGQRAFF.

This chain uses TRBV7-2 with TRBJ2-1; 9 bases are a match to TRBD2. With V trimmed by 5 bases and J by 7 bases, 12 bases remained unmatched. The CDR3 totals 16 residues. The V gene's germline CDR1 is SGHTA and CDR2 FQGNSA. The CDR3 coding sequence is TGTGCCAGCAGCCCCTACGGGACTAGCCAAGGGAATGAGCAGTTCTTC. Its protein product is CASSPYGTSQGNEQFF.

J is TRBJ1-2 and V is TRBV6-5, with 9 bases fitting TRBD1. CDR1 is MNHEY and CDR2 is SVGAGI in the germline V gene. V lost 4 bases to trimming and J lost 2 bases; unmatched junction nucleotides: 5. CDR3 length equals 15 residues. Here the CDR3 reads CASSLNRGQNYGYTF. The CDR3 nucleotides read TGTGCCAGCAGTTTAAACAGGGGGCAGAACTATGGCTACACCTTC.

This rearrangement joins TRBV11-1 to TRBJ1-1, with D possibly TRBD1 on 5 matching bases. This CDR3 has 14 residues. The germline V gene has CDR1 SGHAT and CDR2 FQDESV (reference sequence). Trimming left V 2 bases short and J 9 bases short, with 16 bases between. The CDR3 is CASSLLDINAQAFF. The DNA of the CDR3 is TGTGCCAGCAGCTTATTGGACATAAACGCGCAAGCTTTCTTT.

Only one count was recorded for this clone. The chain combines TRBV27 with TRBJ2-7; tentatively, D is TRBD2 (5 bases). This CDR3 has 14 amino acids. V lost 6 bases and J 0 bases, leaving 12 bases between the germline ends. Germline V gene data show CDR1 as MNHEY and CDR2 as SMNVEV (reference sequence). The CDR3 sequence is CASRSRGSSYEQYF. In nucleotides, the CDR3 is TGTGCCAGCAGATCACGGGGTTCCTCCTACGAGCAGTACTTC.

The J gene is TRBJ2-7, the V gene TRBV29-1; 7 bases line up with TRBD1. CDR1 is SQVTM and CDR2 is ANQGSEA in the germline V gene. V lost 3 bases, J lost 6 bases, and 8 bases stayed unmatched. The CDR3 extends over 13 amino acids. CDR3 sequence: CSVDSPRGLEQYF. Written as DNA, the CDR3 is TGCAGCGTTGACTCGCCTAGGGGGCTCGAGCAGTACTTC.

The gene calls are TRBV2 and TRBJ1-1; 8 bases line up with TRBD1. Germline V gene data show CDR1 as SNHLY and CDR2 as FYNNEI. J lost 1 base, V lost 6 bases, and 4 bases had no gene match. The CDR3 is 14 residues long. The CDR3: CASRGTGKNTEAFF. The DNA for the CDR3 is TGTGCCAGCAGGGGGACAGGAAAGAACACTGAAGCTTTCTTT. Together with reference TRBV2 and TRBJ1-1, the CDR3 gives the full variable domain: EPEVTQTPSHQVTQMGQEVILRCVPISNHLYFYWYRQILGQKVEFLVSFYNNEISEKSEIFDDQFSVERPDGSNFTLKIRSTKLEDSAMYFCASRGTGKNTEAFFGQGTRLTVV.

This chain joins TRBV19 and TRBJ1-5, with a weak D call TRBD1 (6 bases). Germline V gene lookup returns CDR1 LNHDA and CDR2 SQIVND (reference sequence). Trimming took off 5 bases at V and 9 bases at J, with 23 bases between the two ends. This CDR3 has 16 residues. The CDR3 DNA follows: TGTGCCAGTAGTGTTCGGGCCCAGGGGCAAGTGGGGCCCCAGCATTTT. Its translation: CASSVRAQGQVGPQHF.

There are a few counts of this clone. This chain joins TRBV7-9 and TRBJ2-3; 7 nucleotides match TRBD2. Trimming cost V 5 bases and J 2 bases; bases outside gene matches: 13. CDR3 length: 17 residues. Germline assignment: CDR1 SEHNR and CDR2 FQNEAQ (reference sequence). CDR3 residues: CASSHRTDRDYTDTQYF. CDR3 DNA: TGTGCCAGCAGCCACCGGACTGATAGGGACTACACAGATACGCAGTATTTT.

The chain couples TRBV5-1 to TRBJ2-1; the match to TRBD2 covers 9 bases. J gave up 6 bases and V 1 base, and 5 bases lay outside the gene matches. In germline, CDR1 is SGHRS, CDR2 YFSETQ. The CDR3 extends over 15 amino acids. In DNA, the CDR3 is TGCGCCAGCAGCTTGCTGATAGCGGGAGCCAATGAGCAGTTCTTC. This sequence encodes CASSLLIAGANEQFF.

J is TRBJ2-7 and V is TRBV7-9, with 8 nucleotides matching TRBD1. CDR1 and CDR2 from the germline V gene are SEHNR and FQNEAQ (reference sequence). J lost 5 bases, V lost 5 bases, and 2 bases had no gene match. The CDR3 is made up of 12 amino acids. CDR3 region: CASSRQGNEQYF. The CDR3 nucleotides are TGTGCCAGCAGCCGACAGGGGAACGAGCAGTACTTC.

This clone occurred once. This sequence joins TRBV28 and TRBJ2-1, with 13 bases fitting TRBD2. V lost 5 bases to trimming and J lost 5 bases; unmatched junction nucleotides: 3. The CDR3 runs 15 residues. From germline, CDR1 is MDHEN and CDR2 SYDVKM. CDR3 protein: CASSGGLAGNNEQFF. CDR3 sequence (DNA): TGTGCCAGCAGTGGGGGACTAGCGGGGAACAATGAGCAGTTCTTC. Full variable domain (missing parts from reference TRBV28 and TRBJ2-1): DVKVTQSSRYLVKRTGEKVFLECVQDMDHENMFWYRQDPGLGLRLIYFSYDVKMKEKGDIPEGYSVSREKKERFSLILESASTNQTSMYLCASSGGLAGNNEQFFGPGTRLTVL.

The genes are TRBV19 and TRBJ2-7; the D is unclear. This CDR3 is built from 12 residues. Germline CDR1 is LNHDA and CDR2 is SQIVND (reference sequence). The V and J ends lost 4 bases and 1 base respectively, with 5 bases between them. CDR3 bases: TGTGCCAGTAGTACCGGGTCCTACGAGCAGTACTTC. Protein sequence: CASSTGSYEQYF.

The gene calls are TRBV4-1 and TRBJ2-3; 7 positions agree with TRBD1. Germline-derived CDR1 and CDR2 are MGHRA and YSYEKL. The junction had 14 bases not matched to a gene; V was cut back by 4 bases and J by 4 bases. The length of the CDR3 is 17 residues. The DNA of the CDR3 is TGCGCCAGCAGCCGCCTATCTGGCAGACAGGGATCAGATACGCAGTATTTT. It translates to CASSRLSGRQGSDTQYF.

The rearrangement links TRBV16 to TRBJ2-7; 8 nucleotides line up with TRBD1. CDR3 length: 14 residues. Germline assignment: CDR1 KGHSY and CDR2 FQNENV. V trimming: 4 bases; J trimming: 3 bases; junction bases outside the gene matches: 5. The CDR3, as DNA: TGTGCCAGCAGCCCTTACAGGGGGAGCTACGAGCAGTACTTC. It codes for CASSPYRGSYEQYF. Full variable domain (remainder filled in from reference TRBV16 and TRBJ2-7): GEEVAQTPKHLVRGEGQKAKLYCAPIKGHSYVFWYQQVLKNEFKFLISFQNENVFDETGMPKERFSAKCLPNSPCSLEIQATKLEDSAVYFCASSPYRGSYEQYFGPGTRLTVT.

This rearrangement joins TRBV7-9 to TRBJ2-7, with 7 bases identical to TRBD1. J gave up 4 bases and V 1 base, and 10 bases lay outside the gene matches. CDR3 length equals 16 residues. From germline, CDR1 is SEHNR and CDR2 FQNEAQ (reference sequence). CDR3 in DNA: TGTGCCAGCAGCTTAGTGTTAGGGACAGAGCTATACGAGCAGTACTTC. Residues: CASSLVLGTELYEQYF.

The chain combines TRBV6-4 with TRBJ2-2, with TRBD2 matching over 12 bases. CDR1 MRHNA and CDR2 SNTAGT come from the germline V gene. There are 16 residues in the CDR3. J lost 4 bases, V lost 4 bases, and 4 bases had no gene match. The CDR3 region has the DNA TGTGCCAGCAGTGCCGCGACTAGCGGGAGCACCGGGGAGCTGTTTTTT. Translation: CASSAATSGSTGELFF.

CDR3 nucleotides: TGTGCCAGCTCGCAGGGGGATGAGCAGTTCTTC. The encoded protein is CASSQGDEQFF. The chain carries TRBV18 and TRBJ2-1, with 7 nucleotides matching TRBD1. The J segment lost 8 bases and the V segment lost 6 bases, leaving 1 base of the junction unmatched. The length of the CDR3 is 11 residues. Germline V gives CDR1 KGHSH, CDR2 LQKENI.

V usage is TRBV6-5 and J usage is TRBJ1-5; TRBD1 might be the D (6 bases). This CDR3 is 14 amino acids long. The V gene's germline CDR1 is MNHEY and CDR2 SVGAGI. V gave up 8 bases and J gave up 4 bases, with 15 bases separating them. The CDR3 here is CASVRGNRNQPQHF. CDR3 in DNA: TGTGCCAGCGTCAGGGGAAATAGAAATCAGCCCCAGCATTTT.